This T cell receptor (beta chain) was recorded in a study of CD8 T cells in ankylosing spondylitis. The sample holds a few counts of this clonotype. CDR1 and CDR2 from the germline V gene are SGHRS and YFSETQ. V was clipped by 2 bases and J by 1 base, with 7 bases between them. The CDR3 has 13 amino acids. Libraries for TCR beta were made by quantitative 5'-RACE with molecular barcodes. TCRdb re-derived calls from the 5' RACE reads in MiXCR, one entry per CDR3 protein. The sample includes some 37,000 distinct CDR3 sequences, approximately 16% of them seen just once. Sequenced material: blood. The TCR was taken from a male donor with ankylosing spondylitis or in good health (not recorded which). V and J are TRBV5-1 and TRBJ2-7, with D hard to call. The CDR3 is CASSFGLSYEQYF. DNA for the CDR3: TGCGCCAGCAGCTTCGGGCTATCCTACGAGCAGTACTTC.